These 10 T cell receptor beta chains were all obtained from the same sample, sequenced in a study of cytomegalovirus exposure and HLA in healthy donors. Vbeta (60) and Jbeta (13) primers were used in the PCR. Using immunoSEQ multiplex PCR, the repertoire was profiled, and TCRdb retains in-frame clones only, with some absent. Found here are tens of thousands of clones, roughly four fifths of them singletons; the top ten hold under 0.75%. Sample: PBMCs. The receptor source for this set is a man aged 25-45 years in good health and CMV-seronegative.

The genes are TRBV28 and TRBJ2-5; the match to TRBD2 covers 8 bases. V dropped 5 bases and J dropped 4; count of bases not matched to a gene: 6. The CDR3 totals 14 residues. Germline V gene data show CDR1 as MDHEN and CDR2 as SYDVKM. CDR3 loop: CASSPGTRGETQYF. CDR3 nucleotide sequence: TGTGCCAGCAGTCCCGGGACTAGGGGAGAGACCCAGTACTTC.

This chain joins TRBV28 and TRBJ2-7, with D unresolved. Germline values: CDR1 MDHEN, CDR2 SYDVKM. With 4 bases removed from V and 2 bases from J, the gap between germline ends came to 9 bases. This CDR3 spans 13 amino acids. CDR3 nucleotide sequence: TGTGCCAGCAGTTCACCGGCGGCCTACGAGCAGTACTTC. The encoded protein is CASSSPAAYEQYF.

The chain joins TRBV10-3 to TRBJ2-1, with TRBD1 identical over 7 bases. This CDR3 has 13 residues. Looked up from germline, CDR1 is ENHRY and CDR2 is SYGVKD. The junction had 1 base not matched to a gene; V was cut back by 3 bases and J by 5 bases. The CDR3 bases are TGTGCCATCAGTGAAGGACAGGACAATGAGCAGTTCTTC. It encodes CAISEGQDNEQFF.

This clone has only a few counts. The J gene is TRBJ2-5, the V gene TRBV29-1; 10 bases are shared with TRBD1. Trimming cost V 7 bases and J 2 bases; bases outside gene matches: 7. The germline CDR1 and CDR2 sequences are SQVTM and ANQGSEA. The CDR3 sequence is 14 residues long. Here the CDR3 reads CSAGDRGWQETQYF. In DNA, the CDR3 is TGCAGCGCCGGGGACAGGGGTTGGCAAGAGACCCAGTACTTC.

A few counts support this clone. The chain joins TRBV6-1 to TRBJ1-5, with no clear D. The CDR3 sequence is 14 residues long. V lost 7 bases and J lost 4, with 14 bases in between. Germline V gene data show CDR1 as MNHNS and CDR2 as SASEGT. The CDR3, as DNA: TGTGCCAGCATTTCAGGAGGGATAAATCAGCCCCAGCATTTT. It encodes CASISGGINQPQHF.

CDR3 protein: CASGSTGMNTEAFF. The CDR3 nucleotides read TGTGCTAGTGGATCCACAGGGATGAACACTGAAGCTTTCTTT. This chain connects TRBV12-5 to TRBJ1-1; D might be TRBD1 (6 bases). V was shortened by 6 bases and J by 0 bases, with 11 bases between the two germline ends. This CDR3 has 14 residues. CDR1 is LGHNT and CDR2 is FRNRAP in the germline V gene. Based on the CDR3 plus reference TRBV12-5 and TRBJ1-1, the full variable domain is DARVTQTPRHKVTEMGQEVTMRCQPILGHNTVFWYRQTMMQGLELLAYFRNRAPLDDSGMPKDRFSAEMPDATLATLKIQPSEPRDSAVYFCASGSTGMNTEAFFGQGTRLTVV.

The chain uses TRBV7-2 and TRBJ1-5; TRBD1 aligns across 7 bases. Germline CDR1 is SGHTA and CDR2 is FQGNSA. The CDR3 runs 13 residues. Germline trimming cut 5 bases from V and 5 bases from J; bases unmatched to any gene: 3. CDR3 region: CASSRDSYQPQHF. The CDR3 DNA sequence: TGTGCCAGCAGCCGGGACAGCTATCAGCCCCAGCATTTT.

CDR3 bases: TGTGCCAGTAGTATGAGCGGGAGGTTCGTCACAGATACGCAGTATTTT. It specifies CASSMSGRFVTDTQYF. The chain links TRBV19 to TRBJ2-3; the match to TRBD2 covers 9 bases. Per germline, CDR1 LNHDA and CDR2 SQIVND (reference sequence). With V trimmed by 3 bases and J by 2 bases, 6 bases remained unmatched. CDR3 length: 16 amino acids.

This clone has only one observation. This chain links TRBV7-2 with TRBJ1-1, with D possibly matching TRBD1 (6 bases). The ends were cut back, 2 bases at V and 0 bases at J, with 13 bases in the middle. CDR3 size: 16 residues. CDR1 and CDR2 from the germline V gene are SGHTA and FQGNSA. CDR3 DNA sequence: TGTGCCAGCAGCTTAATACAGGGCCGGTTGAACACTGAAGCTTTCTTT. It specifies CASSLIQGRLNTEAFF.

The chain uses TRBV6-4 and TRBJ2-1; TRBD2 agrees at 13 bases. This CDR3 spans 15 amino acids. V lost 6 bases, J lost 7 bases, and 6 bases stayed unmatched. Per the germline V gene, CDR1 is MRHNA and CDR2 is SNTAGT. The CDR3 DNA follows: TGTGCCAGCAGCGCCACTAGCGGGGGGGCAAATGAGCAGTTCTTC. Translated, it gives CASSATSGGANEQFF.